This T cell receptor beta chain was identified in a study of T cell responses to AZD1222 COVID-19 vaccine. Findings of the study overall: Only five to seven AZD1222 recipients tested seropositive at baseline. The sample set comprised mostly white British donors with more females, and clonal diversity was possibly underestimated. Repertoire collection took place solely once the T cell response had peaked. Nearly half of spike-specific TCRs reportedly target unmutated variant regions.

Clones were sequenced by immunoSEQ multiplex PCR, and TCRdb holds only the in-frame ones, with some missing. There are 150,000 to 190,000 clones in the sample; 80% to 90% occur only once, and over 6% lies in the top ten. Notes on this clone: Its antigen remains unknown.

Trimming removed 6 bases from V and 0 bases from J; junction bases left unmatched: 6. This CDR3 contains 16 residues. Germline-derived CDR1 and CDR2 are MNHEY and SMNVEV (reference sequence). This chain links TRBV27 with TRBJ1-2; the match to TRBD1 covers 11 bases. The sequencing here drew on peripheral blood, taken after recovery from COVID-19. This clonotype was obtained from an adult who had recovered from COVID-19. CDR3 loop: CASSQDRGRTNYGYTF. CDR3 DNA: TGTGCCAGCAGCCAGGACAGGGGGCGAACTAACTATGGCTACACCTTC.